The 2 T cell receptor beta chains in this list originate from one sample, sequenced in a study of cytomegalovirus exposure and HLA in healthy donors. The primer mix had 60 Vbeta and 13 Jbeta primers. Here immunoSEQ multiplex PCR was the method, and the copy in TCRdb shows in-frame clones only, minus some. The sample contains some 99,000 clones, roughly 76% of which appear only once. Sequencing was performed on PBMCs. Receptors were obtained from a female donor in good health and CMV-seronegative.

This clone was found once. The chain is built from TRBV2 and TRBJ1-1, with D possibly TRBD1 on 5 matching bases. The V end was cut by 8 bases, the J end by 3 bases, with 13 bases between. The CDR3 consists of 13 residues. Germline V gives CDR1 SNHLY, CDR2 FYNNEI. CDR3 in amino acids: CASLEGVYTEAFF. CDR3 coding DNA: TGTGCCAGCCTCGAAGGGGTTTACACTGAAGCTTTCTTT.

The chain carries TRBV6-5 and TRBJ1-3, with D uncertain. CDR3 length: 14 amino acids. V shed 4 bases and J shed 0 bases, with 7 bases lying between them. Germline V gene data show CDR1 as MNHEY and CDR2 as SVGAGI. CDR3 sequence (DNA): TGTGCCAGCAGTTCCCCCAGCTCTGGAAACACCATATATTTT. This translates into CASSSPSSGNTIYF.